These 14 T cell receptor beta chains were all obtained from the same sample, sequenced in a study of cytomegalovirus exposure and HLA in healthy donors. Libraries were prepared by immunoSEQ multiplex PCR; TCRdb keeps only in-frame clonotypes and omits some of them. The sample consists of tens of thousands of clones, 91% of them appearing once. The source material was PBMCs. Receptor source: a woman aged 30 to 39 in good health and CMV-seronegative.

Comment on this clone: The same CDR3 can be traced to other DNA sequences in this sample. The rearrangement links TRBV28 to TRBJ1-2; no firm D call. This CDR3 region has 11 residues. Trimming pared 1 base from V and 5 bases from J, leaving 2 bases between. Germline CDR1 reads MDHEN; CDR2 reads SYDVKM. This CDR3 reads CASSLSYGYTF. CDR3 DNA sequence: TGTGCCAGCAGTTTATCTTATGGCTACACCTTC.

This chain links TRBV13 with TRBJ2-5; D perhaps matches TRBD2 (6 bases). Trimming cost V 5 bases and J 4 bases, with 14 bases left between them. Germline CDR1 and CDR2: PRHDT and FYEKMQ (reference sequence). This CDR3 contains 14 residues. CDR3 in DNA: TGTGCCAGCAGCGAGACGGGGGAAGGAGAGACCCAGTACTTC. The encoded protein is CASSETGEGETQYF.

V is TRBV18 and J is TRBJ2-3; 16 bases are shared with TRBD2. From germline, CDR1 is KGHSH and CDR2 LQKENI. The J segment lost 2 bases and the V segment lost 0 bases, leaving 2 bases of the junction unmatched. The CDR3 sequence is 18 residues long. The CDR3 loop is CASSPPGLAGGITDTQYF. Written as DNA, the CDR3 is TGTGCCAGCTCACCACCGGGACTAGCGGGAGGGATCACAGATACGCAGTATTTT.

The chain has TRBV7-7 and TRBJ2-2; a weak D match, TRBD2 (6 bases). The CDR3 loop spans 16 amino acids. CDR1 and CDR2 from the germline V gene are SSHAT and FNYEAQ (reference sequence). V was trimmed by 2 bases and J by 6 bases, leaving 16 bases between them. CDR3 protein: CASSLSTGGTPGELFF. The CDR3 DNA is TGTGCCAGCAGCTTATCCACCGGAGGGACGCCCGGGGAGCTGTTTTTT.

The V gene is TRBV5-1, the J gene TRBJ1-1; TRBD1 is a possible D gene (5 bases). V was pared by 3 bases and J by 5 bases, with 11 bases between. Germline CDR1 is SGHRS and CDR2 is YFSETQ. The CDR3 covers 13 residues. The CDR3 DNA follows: TGCGCCAGCAGCTCAGGGCAGGTAACTGAAGCTTTCTTT. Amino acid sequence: CASSSGQVTEAFF.

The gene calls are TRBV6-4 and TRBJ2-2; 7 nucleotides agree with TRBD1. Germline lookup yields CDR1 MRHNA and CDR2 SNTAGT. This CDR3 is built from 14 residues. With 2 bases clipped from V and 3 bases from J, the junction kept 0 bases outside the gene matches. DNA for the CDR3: TGTGCCAGCAGTGACGGGACAGACACCGGGGAGCTGTTTTTT. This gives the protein CASSDGTDTGELFF.

The CDR3 DNA is TGCGCCAGCAGCTTGTCTAGCGGGAGGTATGAGCAGTTCTTC. Translated: CASSLSSGRYEQFF. The chain recombines TRBV5-1 with TRBJ2-1, with 11 positions matching TRBD2. V was pared by 1 base and J by 8 bases, with 2 bases of the junction left unmatched. CDR1 and CDR2 from the germline V gene are SGHRS and YFSETQ. The CDR3 totals 14 residues.

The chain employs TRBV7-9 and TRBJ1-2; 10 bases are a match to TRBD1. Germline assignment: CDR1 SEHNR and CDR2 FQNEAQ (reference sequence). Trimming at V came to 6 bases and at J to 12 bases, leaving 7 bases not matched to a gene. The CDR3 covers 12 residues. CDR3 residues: CASSRDRGSDTF. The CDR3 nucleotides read TGTGCCAGCAGTCGGGACAGGGGCTCCGACACCTTC. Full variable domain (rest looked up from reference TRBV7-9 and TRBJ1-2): DTGVSQNPRHKITKRGQNVTFRCDPISEHNRLYWYRQTLGQGPEFLTYFQNEAQLEKSRLLSDRFSAERPKGSFSTLEIQRTEQGDSAMYLCASSRDRGSDTFGSGTRLTVV.

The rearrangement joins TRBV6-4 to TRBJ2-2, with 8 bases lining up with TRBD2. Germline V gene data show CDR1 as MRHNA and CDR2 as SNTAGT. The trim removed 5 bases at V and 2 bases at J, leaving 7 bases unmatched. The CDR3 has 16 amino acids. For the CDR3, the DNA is TGTGCCAGCAGTCCCATAGCGGGAACCAACACCGGGGAGCTGTTTTTT. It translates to CASSPIAGTNTGELFF.

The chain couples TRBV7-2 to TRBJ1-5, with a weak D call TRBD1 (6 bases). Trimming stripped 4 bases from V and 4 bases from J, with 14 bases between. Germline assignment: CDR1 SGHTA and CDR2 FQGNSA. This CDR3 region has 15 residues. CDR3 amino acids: CASSSSGGANQPQHF. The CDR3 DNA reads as TGTGCCAGCAGCTCGTCGGGGGGGGCGAATCAGCCCCAGCATTTT.

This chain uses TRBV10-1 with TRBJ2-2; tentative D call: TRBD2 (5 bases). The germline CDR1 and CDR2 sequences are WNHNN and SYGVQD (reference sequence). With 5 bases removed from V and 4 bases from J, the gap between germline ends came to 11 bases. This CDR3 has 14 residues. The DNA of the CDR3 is TGCGCCAGCAGTTACGACTACCTCACCGGGGAGCTGTTTTTT. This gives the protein CASSYDYLTGELFF.

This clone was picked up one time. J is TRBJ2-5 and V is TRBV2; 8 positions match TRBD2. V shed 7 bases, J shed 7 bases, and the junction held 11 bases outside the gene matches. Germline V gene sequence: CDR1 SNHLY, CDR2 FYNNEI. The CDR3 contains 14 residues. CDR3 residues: CASTREAGVGTQYF. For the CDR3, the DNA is TGTGCCAGCACCCGGGAAGCGGGAGTCGGGACCCAGTACTTC. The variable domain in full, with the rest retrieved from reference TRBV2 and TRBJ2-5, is EPEVTQTPSHQVTQMGQEVILRCVPISNHLYFYWYRQILGQKVEFLVSFYNNEISEKSEIFDDQFSVERPDGSNFTLKIRSTKLEDSAMYFCASTREAGVGTQYFGPGTRLLVL.

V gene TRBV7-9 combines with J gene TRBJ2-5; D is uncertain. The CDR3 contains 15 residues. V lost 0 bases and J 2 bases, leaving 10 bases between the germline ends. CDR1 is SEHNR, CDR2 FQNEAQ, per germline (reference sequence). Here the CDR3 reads CASSLAPIGQETQYF. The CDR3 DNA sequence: TGTGCCAGCAGCTTAGCTCCTATTGGTCAAGAGACCCAGTACTTC.

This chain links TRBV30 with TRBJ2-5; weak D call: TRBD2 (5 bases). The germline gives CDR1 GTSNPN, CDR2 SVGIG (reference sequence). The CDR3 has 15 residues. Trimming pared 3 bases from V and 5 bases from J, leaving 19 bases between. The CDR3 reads CAWRSGRRWEETQYF. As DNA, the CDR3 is TGTGCCTGGAGGAGCGGACGTCGTTGGGAGGAGACCCAGTACTTC.